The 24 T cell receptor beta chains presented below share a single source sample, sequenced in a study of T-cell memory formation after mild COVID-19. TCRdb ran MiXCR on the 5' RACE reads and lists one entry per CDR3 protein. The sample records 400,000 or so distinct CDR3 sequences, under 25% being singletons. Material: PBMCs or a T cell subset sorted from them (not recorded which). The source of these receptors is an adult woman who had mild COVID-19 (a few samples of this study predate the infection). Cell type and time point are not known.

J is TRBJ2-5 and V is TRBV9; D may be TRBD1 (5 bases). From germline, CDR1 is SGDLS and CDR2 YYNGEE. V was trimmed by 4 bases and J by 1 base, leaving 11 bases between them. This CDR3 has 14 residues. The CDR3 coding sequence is TGTGCCAGCAGCCCAGGTGGGGCCCAAGAGACCCAGTACTTC. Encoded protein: CASSPGGAQETQYF.

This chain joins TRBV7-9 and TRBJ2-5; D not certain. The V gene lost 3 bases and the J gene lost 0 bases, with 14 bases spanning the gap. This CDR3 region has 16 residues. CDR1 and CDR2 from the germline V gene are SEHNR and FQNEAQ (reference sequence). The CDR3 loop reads CASSLGLGVDQETQYF. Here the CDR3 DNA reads TGTGCCAGCAGCTTGGGCCTAGGTGTGGACCAAGAGACCCAGTACTTC.

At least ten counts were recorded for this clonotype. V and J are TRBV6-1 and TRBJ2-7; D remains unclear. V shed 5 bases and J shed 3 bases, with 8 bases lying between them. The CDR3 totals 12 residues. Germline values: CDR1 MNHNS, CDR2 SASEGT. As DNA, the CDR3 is TGTGCCAGCAGTCTCCCTAGCTACGAGCAGTACTTC. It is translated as CASSLPSYEQYF.

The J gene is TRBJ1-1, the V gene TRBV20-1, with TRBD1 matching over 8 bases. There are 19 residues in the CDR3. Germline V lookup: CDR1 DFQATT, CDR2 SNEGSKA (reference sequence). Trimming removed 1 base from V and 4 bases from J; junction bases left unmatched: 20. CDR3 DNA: TGCAGTGCTAGAGTGATGGGACAGGCAGGTTGGTTGAGCGGCACTGAAGCTTTCTTT. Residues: CSARVMGQAGWLSGTEAFF.

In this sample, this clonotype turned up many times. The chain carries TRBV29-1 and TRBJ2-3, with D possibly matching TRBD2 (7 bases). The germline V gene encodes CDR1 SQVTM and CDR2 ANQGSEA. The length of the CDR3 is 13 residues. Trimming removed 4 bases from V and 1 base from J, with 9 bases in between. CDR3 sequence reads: CSVAGGGTDTQYF. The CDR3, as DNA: TGCAGCGTTGCGGGGGGCGGCACAGATACGCAGTATTTT.

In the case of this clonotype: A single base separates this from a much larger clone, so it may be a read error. DNA for the CDR3: TGTGCCAGCAGCAACCGGGAGGGTTACACTGAGCAGTTCTTC. Encoded protein: CASSNREGYTEQFF. J is TRBJ2-1 and V is TRBV12-3 or TRBV12-4; 8 positions agree with TRBD2. This CDR3 is built from 14 residues.

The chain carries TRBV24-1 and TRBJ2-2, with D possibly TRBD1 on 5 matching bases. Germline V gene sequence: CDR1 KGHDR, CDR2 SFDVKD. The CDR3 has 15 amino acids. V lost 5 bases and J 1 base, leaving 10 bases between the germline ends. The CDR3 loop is CATSGRTGNTGELFF. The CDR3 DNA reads TGTGCCACCAGTGGCCGAACAGGGAACACCGGGGAGCTGTTTTTT.

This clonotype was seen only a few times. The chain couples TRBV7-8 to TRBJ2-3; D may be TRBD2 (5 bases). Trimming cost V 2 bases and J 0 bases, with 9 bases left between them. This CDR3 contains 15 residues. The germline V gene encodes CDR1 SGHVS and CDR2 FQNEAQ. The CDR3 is CASSLSSWSTDTQYF. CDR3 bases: TGTGCCAGCAGCTTATCTAGCTGGAGCACAGATACGCAGTATTTT.

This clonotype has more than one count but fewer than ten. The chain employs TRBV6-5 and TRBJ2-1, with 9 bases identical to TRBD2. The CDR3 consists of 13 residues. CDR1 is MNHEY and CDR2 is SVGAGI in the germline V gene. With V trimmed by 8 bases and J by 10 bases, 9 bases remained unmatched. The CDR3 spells CASSGGRAVEQFF. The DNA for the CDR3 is TGTGCCAGCTCAGGCGGGAGGGCCGTGGAGCAGTTCTTC.

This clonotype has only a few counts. The CDR3 reads CAIRDPGLGYEQYF. The CDR3 DNA sequence: TGTGCCATCAGGGATCCGGGACTAGGATACGAGCAGTACTTC. The chain uses TRBV10-3 and TRBJ2-7; 8 bases fit TRBD2. The CDR3 runs to 14 residues. Germline V gives CDR1 ENHRY, CDR2 SYGVKD. V lost 6 bases and J lost 4; bases outside the gene matches: 8.

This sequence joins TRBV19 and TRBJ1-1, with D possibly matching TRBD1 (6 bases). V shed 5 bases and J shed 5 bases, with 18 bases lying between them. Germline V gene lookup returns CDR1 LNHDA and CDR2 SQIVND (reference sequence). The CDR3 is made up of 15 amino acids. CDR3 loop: CASSRGQGRWTEAFF. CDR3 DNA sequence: TGTGCCAGTAGTCGGGGCCAGGGGAGGTGGACTGAAGCTTTCTTT.

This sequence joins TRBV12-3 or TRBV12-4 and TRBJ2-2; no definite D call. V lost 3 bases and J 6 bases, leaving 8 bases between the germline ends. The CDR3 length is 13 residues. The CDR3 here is CASSLGVAGELFF. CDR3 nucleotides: TGTGCCAGCAGTTTGGGCGTGGCCGGGGAGCTGTTTTTT.

Here the CDR3 DNA reads TGTGCCAGCAGCTTACTTCCGATGACCCAGCCTCGGACAGGGGCGCACAGCGGAGGGGGCTACACCTTC. Translating gives CASSLLPMTQPRTGAHSGGGYTF. V is TRBV7-3 and J is TRBJ1-2; 9 bases agree with TRBD1. J lost 8 bases, V lost 2 bases, and 33 bases had no gene match. The CDR3 covers 23 residues. CDR1 and CDR2 from the germline V gene are SGHTA and FQGTGA.

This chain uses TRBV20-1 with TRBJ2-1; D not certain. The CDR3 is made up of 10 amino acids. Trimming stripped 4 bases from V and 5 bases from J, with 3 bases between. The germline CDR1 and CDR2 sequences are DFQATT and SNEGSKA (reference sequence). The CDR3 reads CSANNNEQFF. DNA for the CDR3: TGCAGTGCTAATAACAATGAGCAGTTCTTC.

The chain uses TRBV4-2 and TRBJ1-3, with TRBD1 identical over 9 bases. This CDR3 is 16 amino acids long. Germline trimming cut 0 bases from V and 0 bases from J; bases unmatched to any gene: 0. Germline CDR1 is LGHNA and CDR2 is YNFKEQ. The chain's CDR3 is CASSQETGGSGNTIYF. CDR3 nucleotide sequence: TGTGCCAGCAGCCAAGAGACAGGGGGCTCTGGAAACACCATATATTTT.

CDR3: CASSMTGDTEAFF. CDR3 coding DNA: TGTGCCAGCAGTATGACTGGGGACACTGAAGCTTTCTTT. J is TRBJ1-1 and V is TRBV12-3 or TRBV12-4; D remains unclear. The V end lost 5 bases, the J end lost 3 bases, and 10 bases lay between the germline ends. The length of the CDR3 is 13 residues.

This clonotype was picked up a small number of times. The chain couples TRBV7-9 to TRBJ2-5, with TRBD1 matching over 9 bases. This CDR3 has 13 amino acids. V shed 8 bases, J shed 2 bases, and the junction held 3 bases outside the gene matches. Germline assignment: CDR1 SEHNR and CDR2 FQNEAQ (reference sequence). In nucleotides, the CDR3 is TGTGCCAGCCAACAGGGGGCGCAAGAGACCCAGTACTTC. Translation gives CASQQGAQETQYF.

CDR3 in amino acids: CASSVLRGAGYTF. In DNA form, the CDR3 reads TGTGCCAGCAGTGTCTTAAGGGGGGCTGGCTACACCTTC. The rearrangement joins TRBV12-3 or TRBV12-4 to TRBJ1-2; D may be TRBD1 (6 bases). The CDR3 length is 13 residues. Trimming left V 5 bases short and J 7 bases short, with 14 bases between.

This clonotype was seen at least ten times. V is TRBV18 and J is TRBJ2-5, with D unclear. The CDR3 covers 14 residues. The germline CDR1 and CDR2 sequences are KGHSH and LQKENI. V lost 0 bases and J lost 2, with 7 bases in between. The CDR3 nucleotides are TGTGCCAGCTCACCACCCCGGAGTCAAGAGACCCAGTACTTC. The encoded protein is CASSPPRSQETQYF. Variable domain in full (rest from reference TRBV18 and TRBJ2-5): NAGVMQNPRHLVRRRGQEARLRCSPMKGHSHVYWYRQLPEEGLKFMVYLQKENIIDESGMPKERFSAEFPKEGPSILRIQQVVRGDSAAYFCASSPPRSQETQYFGPGTRLLVL.

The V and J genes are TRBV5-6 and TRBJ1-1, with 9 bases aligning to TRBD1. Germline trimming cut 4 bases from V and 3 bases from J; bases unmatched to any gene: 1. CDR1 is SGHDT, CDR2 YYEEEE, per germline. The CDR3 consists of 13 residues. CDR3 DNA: TGTGCCAGCAGCCGGGACAGGGACACTGAAGCTTTCTTT. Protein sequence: CASSRDRDTEAFF.

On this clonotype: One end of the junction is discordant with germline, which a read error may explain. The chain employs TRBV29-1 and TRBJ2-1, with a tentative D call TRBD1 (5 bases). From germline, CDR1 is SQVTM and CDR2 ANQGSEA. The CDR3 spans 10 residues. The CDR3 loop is CSVDRADENF. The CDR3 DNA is TGCAGCGTTGACAGGGCCGACGAGAACTTC.

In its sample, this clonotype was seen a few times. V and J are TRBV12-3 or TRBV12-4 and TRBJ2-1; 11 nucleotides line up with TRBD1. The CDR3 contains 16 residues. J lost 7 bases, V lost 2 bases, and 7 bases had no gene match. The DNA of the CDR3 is TGTGCCAGCAGTTTATCGGGGACAGGGGGTATGAATGAGCAGTTCTTC. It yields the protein CASSLSGTGGMNEQFF.

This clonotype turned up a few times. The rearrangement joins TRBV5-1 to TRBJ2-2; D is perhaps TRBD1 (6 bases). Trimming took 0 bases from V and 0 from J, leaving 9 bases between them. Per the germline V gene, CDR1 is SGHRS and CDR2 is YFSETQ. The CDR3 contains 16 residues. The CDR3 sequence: CASSLEGVPNTGELFF. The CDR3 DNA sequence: TGCGCCAGCAGCTTGGAGGGGGTTCCGAACACCGGGGAGCTGTTTTTT. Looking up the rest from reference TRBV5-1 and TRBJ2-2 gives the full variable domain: KAGVTQTPRYLIKTRGQQVTLSCSPISGHRSVSWYQQTPGQGLQFLFEYFSETQRNKGNFPGRFSGRQFSNSRSEMNVSTLELGDSALYLCASSLEGVPNTGELFFGEGSRLTVL.

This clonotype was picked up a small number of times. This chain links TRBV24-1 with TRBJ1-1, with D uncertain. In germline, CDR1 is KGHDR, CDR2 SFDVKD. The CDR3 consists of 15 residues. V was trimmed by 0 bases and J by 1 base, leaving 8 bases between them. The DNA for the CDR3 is TGTGCCACCAGTGATTTGGCTAGTGGGAACACTGAAGCTTTCTTT. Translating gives CATSDLASGNTEAFF.